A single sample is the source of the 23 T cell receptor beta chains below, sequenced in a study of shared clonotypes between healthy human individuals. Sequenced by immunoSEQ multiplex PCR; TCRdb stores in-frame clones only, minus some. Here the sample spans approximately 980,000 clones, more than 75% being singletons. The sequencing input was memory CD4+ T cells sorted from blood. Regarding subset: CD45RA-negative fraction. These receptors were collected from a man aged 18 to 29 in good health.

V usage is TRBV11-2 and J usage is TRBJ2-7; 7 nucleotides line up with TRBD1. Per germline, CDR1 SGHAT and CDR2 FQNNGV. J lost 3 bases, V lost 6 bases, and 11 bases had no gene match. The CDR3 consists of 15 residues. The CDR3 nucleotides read TGTGCCAGCAGACGGGACATAGGGGGCTTCTACGAGCAGTACTTC. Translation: CASRRDIGGFYEQYF.

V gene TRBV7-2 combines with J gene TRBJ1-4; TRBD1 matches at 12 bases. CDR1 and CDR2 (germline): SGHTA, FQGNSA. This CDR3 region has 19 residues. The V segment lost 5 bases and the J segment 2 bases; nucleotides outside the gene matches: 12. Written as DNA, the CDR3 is TGTGCCAGCAGCCCAGTCAGGGGACAGGGGGCGCGGACTAATGAAAAACTGTTTTTT. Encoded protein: CASSPVRGQGARTNEKLFF. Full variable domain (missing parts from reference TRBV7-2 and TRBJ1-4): GAGVSQSPSNKVTEKGKDVELRCDPISGHTALYWYRQSLGQGLEFLIYFQGNSAPDKSGLPSDRFSAERTGGSVSTLTIQRTQQEDSAVYLCASSPVRGQGARTNEKLFFGSGTQLSVL.

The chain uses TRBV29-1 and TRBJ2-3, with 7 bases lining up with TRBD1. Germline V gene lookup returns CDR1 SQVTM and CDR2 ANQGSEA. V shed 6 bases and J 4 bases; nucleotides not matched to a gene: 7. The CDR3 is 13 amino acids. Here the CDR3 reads CSVLGQTADTQYF. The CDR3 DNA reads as TGCAGCGTACTGGGACAGACGGCAGATACGCAGTATTTT.

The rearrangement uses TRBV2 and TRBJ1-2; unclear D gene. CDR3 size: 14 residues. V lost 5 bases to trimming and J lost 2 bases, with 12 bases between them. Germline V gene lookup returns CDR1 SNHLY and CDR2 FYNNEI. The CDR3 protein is CASSQTADNYGYTF. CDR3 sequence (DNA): TGTGCCAGCAGTCAGACGGCTGACAACTATGGCTACACCTTC. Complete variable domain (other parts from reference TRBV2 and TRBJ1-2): EPEVTQTPSHQVTQMGQEVILRCVPISNHLYFYWYRQILGQKVEFLVSFYNNEISEKSEIFDDQFSVERPDGSNFTLKIRSTKLEDSAMYFCASSQTADNYGYTFGSGTRLTVV.

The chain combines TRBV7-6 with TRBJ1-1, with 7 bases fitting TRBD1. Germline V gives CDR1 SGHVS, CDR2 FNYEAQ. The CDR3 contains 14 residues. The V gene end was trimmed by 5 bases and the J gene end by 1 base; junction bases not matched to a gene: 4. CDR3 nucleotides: TGTGCCAGCAGCATGAGGGGGCAGAACACTGAAGCTTTCTTT. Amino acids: CASSMRGQNTEAFF.

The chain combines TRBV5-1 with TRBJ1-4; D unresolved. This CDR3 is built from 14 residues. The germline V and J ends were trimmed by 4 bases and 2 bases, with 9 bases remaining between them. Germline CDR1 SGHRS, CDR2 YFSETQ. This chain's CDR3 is CASSRASTNEKLFF. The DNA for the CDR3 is TGCGCCAGCAGCAGGGCGAGCACTAATGAAAAACTGTTTTTT. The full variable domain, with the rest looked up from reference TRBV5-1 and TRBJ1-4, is KAGVTQTPRYLIKTRGQQVTLSCSPISGHRSVSWYQQTPGQGLQFLFEYFSETQRNKGNFPGRFSGRQFSNSRSEMNVSTLELGDSALYLCASSRASTNEKLFFGSGTQLSVL.

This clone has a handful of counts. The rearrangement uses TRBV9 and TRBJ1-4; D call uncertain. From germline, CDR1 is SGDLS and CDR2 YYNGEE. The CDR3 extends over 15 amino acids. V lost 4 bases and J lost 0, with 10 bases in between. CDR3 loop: CASSSQPATNEKLFF. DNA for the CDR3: TGTGCCAGCAGCTCCCAGCCTGCAACTAATGAAAAACTGTTTTTT.

The CDR3 sequence is CASSTVGRANEQYF. The CDR3 nucleotides are TGTGCCAGCAGCACGGTAGGTAGGGCGAACGAGCAGTACTTC. V is TRBV5-6 and J is TRBJ2-7, with D unclear. V lost 4 bases to trimming and J lost 5 bases, with 16 bases between them. CDR1 and CDR2 (germline): SGHDT, YYEEEE. The CDR3 contains 14 residues.

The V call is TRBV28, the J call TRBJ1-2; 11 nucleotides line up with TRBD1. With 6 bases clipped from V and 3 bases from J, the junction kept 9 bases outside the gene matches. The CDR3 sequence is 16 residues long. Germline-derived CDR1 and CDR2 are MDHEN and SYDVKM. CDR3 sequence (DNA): TGTGCCAGCAGCGGTACCGGGACAGGGGGGTACTATGGCTACACCTTC. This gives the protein CASSGTGTGGYYGYTF.

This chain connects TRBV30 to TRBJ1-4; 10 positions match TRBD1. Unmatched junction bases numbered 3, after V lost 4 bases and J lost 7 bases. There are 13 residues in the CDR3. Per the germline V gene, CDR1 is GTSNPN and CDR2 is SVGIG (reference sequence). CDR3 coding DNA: TGTGCCTGGACAGACAGGGGGCGTGAAAAACTGTTTTTT. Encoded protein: CAWTDRGREKLFF.

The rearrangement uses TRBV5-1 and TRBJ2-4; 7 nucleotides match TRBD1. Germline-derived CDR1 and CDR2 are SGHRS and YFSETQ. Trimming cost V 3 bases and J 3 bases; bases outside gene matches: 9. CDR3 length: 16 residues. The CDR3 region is CASSSQGRGLKNIQYF. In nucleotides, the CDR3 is TGCGCCAGCAGCTCTCAGGGTAGGGGGCTCAAAAACATTCAGTACTTC.

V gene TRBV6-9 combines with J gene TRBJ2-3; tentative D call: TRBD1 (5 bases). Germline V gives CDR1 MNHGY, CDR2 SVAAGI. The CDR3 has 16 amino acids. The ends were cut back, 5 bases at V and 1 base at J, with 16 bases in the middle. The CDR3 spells CASSKVGAGGTDTQYF. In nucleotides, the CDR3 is TGTGCCAGCAGTAAGGTAGGGGCCGGTGGCACAGATACGCAGTATTTT.

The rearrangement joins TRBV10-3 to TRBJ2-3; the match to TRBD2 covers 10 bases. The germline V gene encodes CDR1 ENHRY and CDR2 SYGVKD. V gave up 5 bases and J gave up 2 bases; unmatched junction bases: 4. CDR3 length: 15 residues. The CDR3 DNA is TGTGCCATCAGTACTAGCGGGGACTCCACAGATACGCAGTATTTT. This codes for CAISTSGDSTDTQYF.

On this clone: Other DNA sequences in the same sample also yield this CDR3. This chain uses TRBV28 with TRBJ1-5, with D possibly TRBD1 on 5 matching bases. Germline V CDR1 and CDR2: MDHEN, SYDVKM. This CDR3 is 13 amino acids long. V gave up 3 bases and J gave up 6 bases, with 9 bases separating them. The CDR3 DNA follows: TGTGCCAGCAGTTTGAGGGGAGGTCAGCCCCAGCATTTT. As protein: CASSLRGGQPQHF. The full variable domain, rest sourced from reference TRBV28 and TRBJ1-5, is DVKVTQSSRYLVKRTGEKVFLECVQDMDHENMFWYRQDPGLGLRLIYFSYDVKMKEKGDIPEGYSVSREKKERFSLILESASTNQTSMYLCASSLRGGQPQHFGDGTRLSIL.

CDR3 region: CASSQGTGGAVTEKLFF. The DNA of the CDR3 is TGCGCCAGCAGCCAAGGGACAGGGGGCGCGGTGACTGAAAAACTGTTTTTT. The rearrangement uses TRBV5-1 and TRBJ1-4, with 12 bases identical to TRBD1. The trim removed 4 bases at V and 7 bases at J, leaving 11 bases unmatched. Germline-derived CDR1 and CDR2 are SGHRS and YFSETQ. This CDR3 comprises 17 residues.

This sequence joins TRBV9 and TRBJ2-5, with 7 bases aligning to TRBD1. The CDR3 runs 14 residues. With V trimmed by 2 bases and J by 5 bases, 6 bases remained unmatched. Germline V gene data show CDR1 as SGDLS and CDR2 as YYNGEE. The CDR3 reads CASSVGQTKETQYF. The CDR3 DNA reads TGTGCCAGCAGCGTGGGACAGACCAAGGAGACCCAGTACTTC.

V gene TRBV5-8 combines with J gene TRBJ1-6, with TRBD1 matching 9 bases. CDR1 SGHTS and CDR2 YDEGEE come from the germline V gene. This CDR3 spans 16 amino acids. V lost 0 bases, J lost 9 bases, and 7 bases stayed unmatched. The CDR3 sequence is CASSLDWDRVTSPLHF. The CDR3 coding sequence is TGTGCCAGCAGCTTGGATTGGGACAGGGTTACTTCACCCCTCCACTTT.

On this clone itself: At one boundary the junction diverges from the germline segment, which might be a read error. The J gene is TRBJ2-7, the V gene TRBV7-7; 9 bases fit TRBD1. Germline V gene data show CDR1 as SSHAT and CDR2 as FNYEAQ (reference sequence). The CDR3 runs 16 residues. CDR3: CASSSPERQGAYEQYF. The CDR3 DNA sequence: TGTGCTAGCAGCTCCCCCGAGAGACAGGGGGCCTACGAGCAGTACTTC.

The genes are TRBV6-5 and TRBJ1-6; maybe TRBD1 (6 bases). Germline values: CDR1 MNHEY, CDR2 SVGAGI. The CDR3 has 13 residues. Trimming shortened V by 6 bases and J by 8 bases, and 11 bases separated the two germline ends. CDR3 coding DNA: TGTGCCAGCAGAGGCAGGACAGATTCACCCCTCCACTTT. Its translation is CASRGRTDSPLHF.

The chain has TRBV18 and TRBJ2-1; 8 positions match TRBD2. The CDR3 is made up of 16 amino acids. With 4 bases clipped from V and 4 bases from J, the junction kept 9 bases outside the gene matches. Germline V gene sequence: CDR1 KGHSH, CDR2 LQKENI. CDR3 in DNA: TGTGCCAGCTCACGGGATACAGCGGGGGCATACAATGAGCAGTTCTTC. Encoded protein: CASSRDTAGAYNEQFF.

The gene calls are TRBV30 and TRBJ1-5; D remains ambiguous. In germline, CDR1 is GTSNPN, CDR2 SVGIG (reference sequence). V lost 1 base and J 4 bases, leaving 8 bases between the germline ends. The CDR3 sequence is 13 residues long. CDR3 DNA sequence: TGTGCCTGGAGTGCCCTTGGAAATCAGCCCCAGCATTTT. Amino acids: CAWSALGNQPQHF.

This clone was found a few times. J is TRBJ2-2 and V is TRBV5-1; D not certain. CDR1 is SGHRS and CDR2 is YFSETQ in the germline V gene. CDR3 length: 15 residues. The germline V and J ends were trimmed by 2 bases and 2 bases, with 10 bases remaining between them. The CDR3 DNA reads TGCGCCAGCAGCTTTTTCGACACAAACACCGGGGAGCTGTTTTTT. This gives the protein CASSFFDTNTGELFF.

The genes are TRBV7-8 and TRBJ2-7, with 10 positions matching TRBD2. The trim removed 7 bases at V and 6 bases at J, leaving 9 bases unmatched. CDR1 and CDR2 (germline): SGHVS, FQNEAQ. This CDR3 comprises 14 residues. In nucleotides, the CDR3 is TGTGCCAGCACCCCTGGGAGCGGGAGGGCCGAGCAGTACTTC. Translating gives CASTPGSGRAEQYF.